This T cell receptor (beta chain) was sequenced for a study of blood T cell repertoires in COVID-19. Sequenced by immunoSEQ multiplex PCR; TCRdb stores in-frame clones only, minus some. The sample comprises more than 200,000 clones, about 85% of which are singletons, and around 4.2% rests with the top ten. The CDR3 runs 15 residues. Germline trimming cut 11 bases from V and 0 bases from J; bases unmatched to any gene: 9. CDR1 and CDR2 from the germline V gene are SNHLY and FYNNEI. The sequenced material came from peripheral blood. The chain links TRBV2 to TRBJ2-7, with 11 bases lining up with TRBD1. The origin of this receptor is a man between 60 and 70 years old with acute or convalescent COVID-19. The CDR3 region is CAATGTGGSSYEQYF. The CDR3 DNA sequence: TGTGCCGCAACCGGGACAGGGGGAAGCTCCTACGAGCAGTACTTC.